This is a list of T cell receptor beta chains from one sample in a study of identical twins. One entry per CDR3 protein results from TCRdb running MiXCR on the 5' RACE reads. The sample holds under 250,000 distinct CDR3 sequences, approximately 8% seen once. These data were also reused for a study on yellow fever vaccine responses in identical twins.

Sample: CD8+ T cells sorted from blood. These receptor sequences come from a woman in her late teens or twenties in good health. Both conserved end residues are part of each CDR3. D genes are given only for firm matches. Where a row states a size, it is once, few, many or the class of an expanded clone; other rows omit it.

d_call: .
j_call: TRBJ1-2
v_call: TRBV10-3
clone_size: few
cdr3_aa: CAISESGVYGYTF
cdr3_nt: TGTGCCATCAGTGAGTCTGGGGTCTATGGCTACACCTTC

d_call: .
j_call: TRBJ1-2
v_call: TRBV4-1
clone_size: few
cdr3_aa: CASSPPRRAYGYTF
cdr3_nt: TGCGCCAGCAGCCCCCCGCGGCGTGCCTATGGCTACACCTTC

d_call: .
j_call: TRBJ1-1
v_call: TRBV25-1
clone_size: many
cdr3_aa: CASSELTGKDEAFF
cdr3_nt: TGTGCCAGCAGTGAACTAACAGGGAAAGATGAAGCTTTCTTT

d_call: .
j_call: TRBJ2-7
v_call: TRBV4-2
clone_size: .
cdr3_aa: CASSQDEATSYEQYF
cdr3_nt: TGTGCCAGCAGCCAAGATGAGGCCACCTCCTACGAGCAGTACTTC

d_call: .
j_call: TRBJ2-1
v_call: TRBV7-9
clone_size: .
cdr3_aa: CASSPRDSPSYNEQFF
cdr3_nt: TGTGCCAGCAGCCCAAGGGACTCCCCCTCCTACAATGAGCAGTTCTTC

d_call: TRBD2
j_call: TRBJ2-1
v_call: TRBV12-3/TRBV12-4
clone_size: many
cdr3_aa: CASSDSGRANEQFF
cdr3_nt: TGTGCCAGCAGTGATAGCGGGAGGGCCAATGAGCAGTTCTTC

d_call: .
j_call: TRBJ2-1
v_call: TRBV21-1
clone_size: .
cdr3_aa: CASSKVGRGTLYEQFF
cdr3_nt: .

d_call: TRBD2
j_call: TRBJ2-3
v_call: TRBV9
clone_size: .
cdr3_aa: CASSVVSAGVLDTQYF
cdr3_nt: TGTGCCAGCAGCGTAGTATCAGCGGGAGTTTTAGATACGCAGTATTTT

d_call: TRBD2
j_call: TRBJ2-3
v_call: TRBV29-1
clone_size: .
cdr3_aa: CSVEGLGTSGVSTDTQYF
cdr3_nt: TGCAGCGTTGAGGGTTTGGGAACTAGCGGGGTTAGCACAGATACGCAGTATTTT

d_call: TRBD1
j_call: TRBJ1-2
v_call: TRBV28
clone_size: .
cdr3_aa: CASSLTPGQAYGYTF
cdr3_nt: TGTGCCAGCAGTCTGACTCCGGGACAGGCTTATGGCTACACCTTC

d_call: .
j_call: TRBJ2-1
v_call: TRBV7-3
clone_size: .
cdr3_aa: CASSRQFTSSYDEQFF
cdr3_nt: TGTGCCAGCAGTCGACAGTTTACTAGCTCCTACGATGAGCAGTTCTTC

d_call: .
j_call: TRBJ2-1
v_call: TRBV27
clone_size: many
cdr3_aa: CASSLVAPHNEQFF
cdr3_nt: TGTGCCAGCAGTTTAGTAGCACCTCACAATGAGCAGTTCTTC

d_call: TRBD1
j_call: TRBJ2-7
v_call: TRBV2
clone_size: .
cdr3_aa: CASTSLDRRPYEQYF
cdr3_nt: TGTGCCAGCACAAGTCTGGACAGGAGACCCTACGAGCAGTACTTC

d_call: .
j_call: TRBJ2-3
v_call: TRBV12-5
clone_size: many
cdr3_aa: CASGHDRRIDTQYF
cdr3_nt: TGTGCTAGTGGCCATGACAGGAGGATAGATACGCAGTATTTT

d_call: .
j_call: TRBJ2-7
v_call: TRBV4-2
clone_size: many
cdr3_aa: CASSQGSGAEQYF
cdr3_nt: TGTGCCAGCAGCCAAGGGTCTGGGGCTGAGCAGTACTTC

d_call: TRBD1
j_call: TRBJ2-1
v_call: TRBV2
clone_size: few
cdr3_aa: CASSRGGDRDKEQFF
cdr3_nt: TGTGCCAGCAGTCGAGGTGGGGACAGGGACAAGGAGCAGTTCTTC

d_call: TRBD2
j_call: TRBJ2-1
v_call: TRBV20-1
clone_size: .
cdr3_aa: CSARDSGSGRYNEQFF
cdr3_nt: TGCAGTGCTAGAGATTCGGGTAGCGGGAGATACAATGAGCAGTTCTTC

d_call: .
j_call: TRBJ2-1
v_call: TRBV7-7
clone_size: few
cdr3_aa: CASSPLGQNNEQFF
cdr3_nt: TGTGCCAGCAGCCCACTTGGACAAAACAATGAGCAGTTCTTC

d_call: .
j_call: TRBJ1-6
v_call: TRBV12-3/TRBV12-4
clone_size: many
cdr3_aa: CASSPRLSSYNSPLHF
cdr3_nt: TGTGCCAGCAGTCCCAGGCTGAGCTCCTATAATTCACCCCTCCACTTT

d_call: .
j_call: TRBJ2-3
v_call: TRBV3-1
clone_size: .
cdr3_aa: CASTKEGSRGVRVEDTQYF
cdr3_nt: TGTGCCAGCACCAAAGAAGGCTCCAGGGGGGTCAGGGTCGAGGATACGCAGTATTTT

d_call: .
j_call: TRBJ1-2
v_call: TRBV12-3/TRBV12-4
clone_size: many
cdr3_aa: CASSAGDFYGYTF
cdr3_nt: TGTGCCAGCAGTGCAGGGGACTTCTATGGCTACACCTTC

d_call: TRBD2
j_call: TRBJ2-7
v_call: TRBV29-1
clone_size: few
cdr3_aa: CSVEDQAGETYEQYF
cdr3_nt: TGCAGCGTTGAAGATCAAGCGGGAGAGACCTACGAGCAGTACTTC

d_call: TRBD1
j_call: TRBJ1-5
v_call: TRBV12-3/TRBV12-4
clone_size: many
cdr3_aa: CASSSRTGGNQPQHF
cdr3_nt: TGTGCCAGCAGCTCACGGACAGGGGGCAATCAGCCCCAGCATTTT

d_call: .
j_call: TRBJ2-5
v_call: TRBV29-1
clone_size: few
cdr3_aa: CSVEDLTGGGETQYF
cdr3_nt: TGCAGCGTTGAAGATCTCACAGGGGGAGGGGAGACCCAGTACTTC

d_call: .
j_call: TRBJ2-2
v_call: TRBV7-9
clone_size: .
cdr3_aa: CASSREGRENTGELFF
cdr3_nt: TGTGCCAGCAGCCGCGAGGGCAGGGAGAACACCGGGGAGCTGTTTTTT

d_call: .
j_call: TRBJ2-1
v_call: TRBV12-3/TRBV12-4
clone_size: .
cdr3_aa: CATAVHGYNEQFF
cdr3_nt: TGTGCCACCGCCGTACACGGCTACAATGAGCAGTTCTTC

d_call: .
j_call: TRBJ2-2
v_call: TRBV29-1
clone_size: few
cdr3_aa: CSSRKANTGELFF
cdr3_nt: TGCAGCTCACGGAAGGCGAACACCGGGGAGCTGTTTTTT

d_call: TRBD2
j_call: TRBJ2-1
v_call: TRBV29-1
clone_size: many
cdr3_aa: CSVWTSGSSYEQFF
cdr3_nt: TGCAGCGTTTGGACTAGCGGGAGTTCCTATGAGCAGTTCTTC

d_call: .
j_call: TRBJ1-4
v_call: TRBV12-3/TRBV12-4
clone_size: few
cdr3_aa: CASSLAGNLNEKLFF
cdr3_nt: TGTGCCAGCAGTTTAGCTGGGAATCTTAATGAAAAACTGTTTTTT

d_call: .
j_call: TRBJ2-5
v_call: TRBV12-3/TRBV12-4
clone_size: many
cdr3_aa: CASSNSGMETQYF
cdr3_nt: TGTGCCAGCAGCAACTCGGGAATGGAGACCCAGTACTTC

d_call: .
j_call: TRBJ2-1
v_call: TRBV14
clone_size: many
cdr3_aa: CASSQDVSSLVGNEQFF
cdr3_nt: TGTGCCAGCAGCCAAGATGTTTCTTCTCTCGTGGGCAATGAGCAGTTCTTC

d_call: .
j_call: TRBJ2-7
v_call: TRBV12-3/TRBV12-4
clone_size: .
cdr3_aa: CASSLGAGPYEQYF
cdr3_nt: TGTGCCAGCAGTTTAGGGGCAGGACCCTACGAGCAGTACTTC

d_call: TRBD2
j_call: TRBJ2-7
v_call: TRBV4-1
clone_size: many
cdr3_aa: CASPRGTSVYYEQYF
cdr3_nt: TGCGCCAGCCCGCGAGGGACTAGCGTTTACTACGAGCAGTACTTC

d_call: TRBD1
j_call: TRBJ2-7
v_call: TRBV5-6
clone_size: few
cdr3_aa: CASSYGQGYEQYF
cdr3_nt: TGTGCCAGCAGCTACGGACAGGGGTACGAGCAGTACTTC

d_call: .
j_call: TRBJ2-7
v_call: TRBV5-6
clone_size: few
cdr3_aa: CASSLGGGNYYEQYF
cdr3_nt: TGTGCCAGCAGCTTGGGGGGCGGAAACTACTACGAGCAGTACTTC

d_call: .
j_call: TRBJ1-1
v_call: TRBV28
clone_size: few
cdr3_aa: CASSLGGGGEAFF
cdr3_nt: TGTGCCAGCAGTTTAGGGGGGGGCGGTGAAGCTTTCTTT

d_call: .
j_call: TRBJ2-7
v_call: TRBV5-1
clone_size: few
cdr3_aa: CASSDRDRAYEQYF
cdr3_nt: TGCGCCAGCAGCGACCGGGACCGAGCCTACGAGCAGTACTTC

d_call: .
j_call: TRBJ2-7
v_call: TRBV11-2
clone_size: many
cdr3_aa: CASSNRVYEQYF
cdr3_nt: TGTGCCAGCAGCAATAGGGTCTACGAGCAGTACTTC

d_call: TRBD1
j_call: TRBJ1-4
v_call: TRBV7-8
clone_size: few
cdr3_aa: CASSSRWDSNEKLFF
cdr3_nt: TGTGCCAGCAGCTCTCGTTGGGACAGTAATGAAAAACTGTTTTTT

d_call: TRBD2
j_call: TRBJ2-1
v_call: TRBV4-1
clone_size: .
cdr3_aa: CASSLFPWAGGQVYNEQFF
cdr3_nt: TGCGCCAGCAGCCTCTTCCCCTGGGCGGGGGGGCAGGTTTACAATGAGCAGTTCTTC

d_call: TRBD1
j_call: TRBJ1-6
v_call: TRBV4-1
clone_size: .
cdr3_aa: CASSQDPDRAYNSPLHF
cdr3_nt: TGCGCCAGCAGCCAAGATCCAGACAGGGCCTATAATTCACCCCTCCACTTT

d_call: .
j_call: TRBJ1-6
v_call: TRBV5-6
clone_size: few
cdr3_aa: CASSLVGGDSPLHF
cdr3_nt: TGTGCCAGCAGCTTGGTGGGAGGGGATTCACCCCTCCACTTT

d_call: .
j_call: TRBJ1-2
v_call: TRBV6-5
clone_size: .
cdr3_aa: CASSYPPDDGGYTF
cdr3_nt: TGTGCCAGCAGTTACCCCCCCGATGACGGGGGCTACACCTTC

d_call: TRBD1
j_call: TRBJ2-1
v_call: TRBV6-5
clone_size: few
cdr3_aa: CASSTGTDEQFF
cdr3_nt: TGTGCCAGCAGCACCGGGACAGATGAGCAGTTCTTC

d_call: .
j_call: TRBJ2-7
v_call: TRBV2
clone_size: .
cdr3_aa: CASIGREQYF
cdr3_nt: TGTGCCAGCATTGGTCGGGAGCAGTACTTC

d_call: TRBD1
j_call: TRBJ2-1
v_call: TRBV7-2
clone_size: .
cdr3_aa: CASSPRWGQGDHNEQFF
cdr3_nt: TGTGCCAGCAGCCCTAGATGGGGACAGGGAGACCACAATGAGCAGTTCTTC

d_call: TRBD2
j_call: TRBJ2-7
v_call: TRBV4-1
clone_size: .
cdr3_aa: CASSQGLGDEQYF
cdr3_nt: TGCGCCAGCAGCCAGGGACTAGGGGACGAGCAGTACTTC

d_call: .
j_call: TRBJ2-1
v_call: TRBV6-4
clone_size: many
cdr3_aa: CASSGGESNEQFF
cdr3_nt: TGTGCCAGCTCTGGGGGCGAAAGCAATGAGCAGTTCTTC

d_call: .
j_call: TRBJ2-1
v_call: TRBV15
clone_size: few
cdr3_aa: CATSRPPSSGNEQFF
cdr3_nt: TGTGCCACCAGCAGACCTCCCTCCAGCGGCAATGAGCAGTTCTTC

d_call: .
j_call: TRBJ1-1
v_call: TRBV5-1
clone_size: many
cdr3_aa: CASSLRTGNTEAFF
cdr3_nt: TGCGCCAGCAGCCTGAGGACGGGAAACACTGAAGCTTTCTTT

d_call: TRBD2
j_call: TRBJ2-7
v_call: TRBV28
clone_size: few
cdr3_aa: CASSFSSGGRASEQYF
cdr3_nt: TGTGCCAGCAGTTTCTCTTCGGGCGGGAGGGCCAGCGAGCAGTACTTC

d_call: .
j_call: TRBJ2-1
v_call: TRBV24-1
clone_size: many
cdr3_aa: CATSVQGSALNNNEQFF
cdr3_nt: TGTGCCACCAGTGTTCAGGGTTCGGCCCTGAACAACAATGAGCAGTTCTTC

d_call: TRBD1
j_call: TRBJ2-1
v_call: TRBV5-6
clone_size: .
cdr3_aa: CASSFSVGAGQGYNEQFF
cdr3_nt: TGTGCCAGCAGCTTTAGCGTGGGAGCGGGACAGGGGTACAATGAGCAGTTCTTC

d_call: .
j_call: TRBJ2-2
v_call: TRBV29-1
clone_size: many
cdr3_aa: CSAVDGGELFF
cdr3_nt: TGCAGCGCCGTAGATGGCGGGGAGCTGTTTTTT

d_call: .
j_call: TRBJ2-5
v_call: TRBV15
clone_size: many
cdr3_aa: CATSRDPIETVETQYF
cdr3_nt: TGTGCCACCAGCAGAGATCCCATAGAGACGGTAGAGACCCAGTACTTC

d_call: .
j_call: TRBJ2-5
v_call: TRBV27
clone_size: .
cdr3_aa: CASSRGHSGETQYF
cdr3_nt: TGTGCCAGCAGCCGGGGACATTCGGGCGAGACCCAGTACTTC

d_call: .
j_call: TRBJ2-3
v_call: TRBV9
clone_size: many
cdr3_aa: CASSSGLSPDTQYF
cdr3_nt: TGTGCCAGCAGCTCGGGACTGTCTCCGGATACGCAGTATTTT